This T cell receptor (beta chain) comes out of a study of cytomegalovirus exposure and HLA in healthy donors. PCR used 60 Vbeta primers and 13 Jbeta primers. Sequenced by immunoSEQ multiplex PCR; TCRdb stores in-frame clones only, minus some. The data hold around 100,000 clones, with about 80% observed a single time. Comments on this clone: The antigen is not known.

After removal of 4 bases from V and 8 bases from J, the junction contained 8 bases not matched to a gene. The length of the CDR3 is 14 residues. Per germline, CDR1 SGHRS and CDR2 YFSETQ. Whole-study results and caveats: The authors enumerated 150 to 200 TCR beta chains as linked to cytomegalovirus.

V usage is TRBV5-1 and J usage is TRBJ1-1; 10 bases map to TRBD1. This clonotype was sampled from a man between 35 and 55 years old in good health and CMV-seronegative. The sample comprised PBMCs. CDR3 nucleotides: TGCGCCAGCAGCGAGGGACAGGGGACGAGGGAAGCTTTCTTT. This codes for CASSEGQGTREAFF.